The clone carrying this T cell receptor (beta chain) was seen once. The sample originates from a study of shared clonotypes between healthy human individuals. The CDR3 contains 14 residues. Deletions cut 2 bases from V and 0 bases from J, with 8 bases between. Germline V CDR1 and CDR2: SGHTA, FQGNSA. Several immunoSEQ 96-well plates shared each subset's DNA, each plate a replicate. TCRdb's table, derived via immunoSEQ multiplex PCR, lists solely in-frame clones and lacks some. The sample carries roughly 1,000,000 clones, around 78% recorded once. This rearrangement joins TRBV7-2 to TRBJ2-7; possible D gene TRBD2, 5 bases. Sequenced input: memory CD4+ T cells from PBMCs. Subset: CD45RA-negative fraction. The clonotype was recovered from a man aged 18 to 29 in good health. Some clones in this sample may be carry-over from other donors' samples. CDR3 in DNA: TGTGCCAGCAGCTTAACGGGGTCCTCCTACGAGCAGTACTTC. It encodes CASSLTGSSYEQYF.